Listed below are T cell receptor beta chains from one sample, sequenced in a study of blood T cell repertoires in COVID-19. The method was immunoSEQ multiplex PCR; TCRdb's version includes in-frame clones alone and lacks a portion of them. The sample shows 55,000 to 85,000 clones, roughly 84% of them seen only once. What was sequenced was peripheral blood. The receptors stem from a young woman with acute or convalescent COVID-19. CDR3s include the opening cysteine and the closing phenylalanine or tryptophan. A D gene is named only where the DNA matches it firmly. Rows may omit the clone size; those that give it use once, few, many or a size class.

v_call: TRBV28; clone_size: medium-sized; j_call: TRBJ1-5; d_call: -; cdr3_length: 13; cdr3_nt: TGTGCCAGCAGTTCCGGGACTTCGGAGCCCCAGCATTTT; cdr3_aa: CASSSGTSEPQHF
v_call: TRBV28; clone_size: -; j_call: TRBJ2-5; d_call: -; cdr3_length: 15; cdr3_nt: TGTGCCACCGACGGCGGGGGCGCCACACAAGAGACCCAGTACTTC; cdr3_aa: CATDGGGATQETQYF
v_call: TRBV10-2; clone_size: once; j_call: TRBJ2-1; d_call: -; cdr3_length: 15; cdr3_nt: TGCGCCAGCAGTGGTATCGGACTCATGACCAATGAGCAGTTCTTC; cdr3_aa: CASSGIGLMTNEQFF
v_call: TRBV10-2; clone_size: -; j_call: TRBJ1-2; d_call: -; cdr3_length: 15; cdr3_nt: TGCGCCAGCAGTGAGTCGGAGAGGGGGAGAGACGGCTACACCTTC; cdr3_aa: CASSESERGRDGYTF
v_call: TRBV19; clone_size: -; j_call: TRBJ2-1; d_call: -; cdr3_length: 13; cdr3_nt: TGTGCCAGTAGTATTTCAACAAACAATGAGCAGTTCTTC; cdr3_aa: CASSISTNNEQFF
v_call: TRBV19; clone_size: -; j_call: TRBJ1-2; d_call: TRBD1; cdr3_length: 16; cdr3_nt: TGTGCCAGTAGTCACCTCGGGACAGAAAGGAACTATGGCTACACCTTC; cdr3_aa: CASSHLGTERNYGYTF
v_call: TRBV3-1/TRBV3-2; clone_size: -; j_call: TRBJ1-1; d_call: TRBD1; cdr3_length: 17; cdr3_nt: TGTGCCAGCAGTCAAAGGAGGAGACAGGGGAGGGATACTGAAGCTTTCTTT; cdr3_aa: CASSQRRRQGRDTEAFF
v_call: TRBV13; clone_size: few; j_call: TRBJ2-2; d_call: TRBD1; cdr3_length: 17; cdr3_nt: TGTGCCAGCAGCTTATTAGGGGACAGGGTTGACACCGGGGAGCTGTTTTTT; cdr3_aa: CASSLLGDRVDTGELFF
v_call: TRBV19; clone_size: -; j_call: TRBJ1-6; d_call: -; cdr3_length: 16; cdr3_nt: TGTGCCAGTAGTCCTACCGGGACACCCTATAATTCACCCCTCCACTTT; cdr3_aa: CASSPTGTPYNSPLHF
v_call: TRBV19; clone_size: -; j_call: TRBJ2-4; d_call: TRBD2; cdr3_length: 16; cdr3_nt: TGTGCCAGTAGTATCTGGCTAGCGGAACCCAGAAACATTCAGTACTTC; cdr3_aa: CASSIWLAEPRNIQYF
v_call: TRBV9; clone_size: -; j_call: TRBJ2-3; d_call: TRBD2; cdr3_length: 17; cdr3_nt: TGTGCCAGCAGCGTTAGACTTAGCGGGGAGCACACAGATACGCAGTATTTT; cdr3_aa: CASSVRLSGEHTDTQYF
v_call: TRBV4-3; clone_size: -; j_call: TRBJ2-2; d_call: TRBD2; cdr3_length: 19; cdr3_nt: TGCGCCCCCCGCCTTTACCCGGGGGGGCGGGGGGCAAGTACCGGGGAGCTGTTTTTT; cdr3_aa: CAPRLYPGGRGASTGELFF
v_call: TRBV7-9; clone_size: -; j_call: TRBJ2-2; d_call: -; cdr3_length: 16; cdr3_nt: TGTGCCAGCAGCTTAGGGGTGGAACTAGCCGCCGGGGAGCTGTTTTTT; cdr3_aa: CASSLGVELAAGELFF
v_call: TRBV11-3; clone_size: -; j_call: TRBJ2-7; d_call: -; cdr3_length: 13; cdr3_nt: TGTGCCAGCAGCTTGGGCAGGGCCTACGAGCAGTACTTC; cdr3_aa: CASSLGRAYEQYF
v_call: TRBV19; clone_size: -; j_call: TRBJ1-1; d_call: -; cdr3_length: 16; cdr3_nt: TGTGCCAGTAGTATAAAGATAAAGGGGTCGAACACTGAAGCTTTCTTT; cdr3_aa: CASSIKIKGSNTEAFF
v_call: TRBV20-1; clone_size: -; j_call: TRBJ1-2; d_call: -; cdr3_length: 11; cdr3_nt: TGCAGTGCTAGTATCGGGGGTGGCTACACCTTC; cdr3_aa: CSASIGGGYTF
v_call: TRBV2; clone_size: -; j_call: TRBJ1-5; d_call: -; cdr3_length: 13; cdr3_nt: TGTGCCAGCAGTGAAGCGCTGCGTCAGCCCCAGCATTTT; cdr3_aa: CASSEALRQPQHF
v_call: TRBV28; clone_size: -; j_call: TRBJ2-1; d_call: TRBD2; cdr3_length: 20; cdr3_nt: TGTGCCAGCAGTTCCCAAAGGGCGACTAAGAGCGGGAGCTCCTACAATGAGCAGTTCTTC; cdr3_aa: CASSSQRATKSGSSYNEQFF
v_call: TRBV9; clone_size: -; j_call: TRBJ2-1; d_call: TRBD2; cdr3_length: 16; cdr3_nt: TGTGCCAGCAGCGTAGACTGGGCGGGGGGGCGTTATGAGCAGTTCTTC; cdr3_aa: CASSVDWAGGRYEQFF